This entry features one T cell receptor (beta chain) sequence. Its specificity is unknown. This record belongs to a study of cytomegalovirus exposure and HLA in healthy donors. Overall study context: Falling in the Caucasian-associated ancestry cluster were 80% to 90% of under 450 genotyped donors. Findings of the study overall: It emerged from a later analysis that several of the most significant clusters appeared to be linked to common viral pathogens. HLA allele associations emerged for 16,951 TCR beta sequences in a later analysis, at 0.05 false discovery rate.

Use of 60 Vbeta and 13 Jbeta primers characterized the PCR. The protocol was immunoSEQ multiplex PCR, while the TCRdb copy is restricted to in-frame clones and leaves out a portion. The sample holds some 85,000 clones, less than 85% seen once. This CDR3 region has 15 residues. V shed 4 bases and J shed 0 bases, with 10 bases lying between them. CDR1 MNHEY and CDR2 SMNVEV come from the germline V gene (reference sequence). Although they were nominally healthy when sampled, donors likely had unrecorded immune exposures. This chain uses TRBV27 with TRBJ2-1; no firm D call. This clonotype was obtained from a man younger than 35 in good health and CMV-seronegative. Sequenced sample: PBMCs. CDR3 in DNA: TGTGCCAGCAGTTCCACCTGGAGCTCCTACAATGAGCAGTTCTTC. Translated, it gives CASSSTWSSYNEQFF.